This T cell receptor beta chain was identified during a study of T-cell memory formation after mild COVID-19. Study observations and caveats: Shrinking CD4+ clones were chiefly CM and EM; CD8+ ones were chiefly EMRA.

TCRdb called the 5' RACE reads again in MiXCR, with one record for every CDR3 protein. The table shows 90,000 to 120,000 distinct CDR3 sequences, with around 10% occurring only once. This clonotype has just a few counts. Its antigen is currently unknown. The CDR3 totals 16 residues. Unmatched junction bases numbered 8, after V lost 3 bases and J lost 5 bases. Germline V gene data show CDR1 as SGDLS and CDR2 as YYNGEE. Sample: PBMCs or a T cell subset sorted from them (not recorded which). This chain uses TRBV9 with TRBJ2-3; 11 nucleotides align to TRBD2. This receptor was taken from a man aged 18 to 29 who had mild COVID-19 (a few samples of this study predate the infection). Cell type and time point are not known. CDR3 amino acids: CASSDTSGGPGDTQYF. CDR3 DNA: TGTGCCAGCAGCGACACTAGCGGGGGCCCCGGAGATACGCAGTATTTT.